This T cell receptor beta chain was recovered during a study of neoadjuvant nivolumab and ipilimumab in lung cancer. Study-wide results and caveats: From pretherapy to surgery, tumor richness and clonality rose with dual therapy. Pretherapy blood TCR richness correlated positively with resected tumor richness. TCR receptors were sequenced in few samples.

As regards this clone: The antigen remains undetermined.

Sequencing was performed with immunoSEQ multiplex PCR; in TCRdb, only in-frame clones are kept and a portion is missing. The top ten hold 7.5% to 9% of the sample, which has approximately 30,000 clones, about 81% seen once. V shed 5 bases and J 4 bases; nucleotides not matched to a gene: 14. This CDR3 has 17 amino acids. The germline V gene has CDR1 SGHAT and CDR2 FQDESV (reference sequence). The input for sequencing was tumor tissue, taken after neoadjuvant nivolumab, alone or with ipilimumab, at or shortly before surgery. The V and J genes are TRBV11-1 and TRBJ2-3; TRBD2 aligns across 8 bases. This receptor was obtained from an adult with non-small cell lung cancer. CDR3 region: CASSPAGGGRRSDTQYF. CDR3 nucleotides: TGTGCCAGCAGCCCCGCGGGGGGCGGGAGAAGGTCAGATACGCAGTATTTT.